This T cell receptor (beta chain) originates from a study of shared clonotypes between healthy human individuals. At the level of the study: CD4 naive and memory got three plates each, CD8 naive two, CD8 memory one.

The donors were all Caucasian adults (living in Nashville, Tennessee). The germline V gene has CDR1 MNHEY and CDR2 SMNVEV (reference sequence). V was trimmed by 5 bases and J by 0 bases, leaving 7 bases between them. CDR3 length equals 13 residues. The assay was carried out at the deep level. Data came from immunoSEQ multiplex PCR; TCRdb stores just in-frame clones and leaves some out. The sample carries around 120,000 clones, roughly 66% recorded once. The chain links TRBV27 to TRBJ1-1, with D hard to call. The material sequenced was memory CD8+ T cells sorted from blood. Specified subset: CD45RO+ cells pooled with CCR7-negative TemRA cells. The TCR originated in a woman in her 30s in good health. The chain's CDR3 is CASSPYMNTEAFF. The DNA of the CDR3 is TGTGCCAGCAGTCCGTACATGAACACTGAAGCTTTCTTT.